This T cell receptor (beta chain) was captured in a study of T cell repertoires in cytomegalovirus infection. The wider study: From public TCR beta signatures came an indication of both CMV infection and matching HLA type.

Whole-study findings and limits: Summed frequency of public TCR beta families distinguished CMV carriers with the relevant HLA.

This clonotype was detected a few times. Its antigen is as yet unknown. In TCRdb, the reads were re-called with MiXCR into one record per CDR3 protein. The sample lists some 180,000 distinct CDR3 sequences; roughly 19% were seen once. The CDR3 has 16 residues. Germline V CDR1 and CDR2: MDHEN, SYDVKM. V was shortened by 6 bases and J by 6 bases, with 21 bases between the two germline ends. The TCR sequence derives from a human donor in good health (CMV status not recorded). Some clones in this sample may be carry-over from other donors' samples. The gene calls are TRBV28 and TRBJ1-5; maybe TRBD1 (5 bases). Specimen: PBMCs. The CDR3 loop reads CASSRGVGAPGQPQHF. CDR3 DNA: TGTGCCAGCAGCCGGGGCGTTGGGGCCCCCGGTCAGCCCCAGCATTTT.